The following is a TCR beta chain sequence with its context. Its specificity is unknown. These data belong to a study of glioma-infiltrating T cells after dendritic cell vaccination. For the study at large: Glioblastoma patients came from Phase I and II dendritic cell vaccination trials. Study-wide points: Higher pretreatment TIL content predicted longer progression-free time and survival. Few patients contributed both blood and tumor specimens.

Time point in this sample: after dendritic cell vaccination, including at tumor progression/relapse. TCRB CDR3 was amplified from 2 ug genomic DNA or less. Assay: immunoSEQ multiplex PCR; the TCRdb copy retains only in-frame clones and omits some. This sample has 90,000 to 110,000 clones, with around 91% found just once. The material sequenced was blood, taken after dendritic cell vaccination. This TCR came from a human donor with glioblastoma.

The CDR3 DNA sequence: TGTGCCCCCACTGCTCTACCTGCCATAGTTGGCTACACCTTC. It yields the protein CAPTALPAIVGYTF. The chain is built from TRBV5-6 and TRBJ1-2; D remains unclear. The CDR3 runs to 14 residues. V shed 10 bases and J shed 7 bases, with 23 bases lying between them. Per the germline V gene, CDR1 is SGHDT and CDR2 is YYEEEE.